These 21 T cell receptor beta chains were all obtained from the same sample, sequenced in a study of prognosis after radiotherapy for stage I lung cancer (dated by TCRdb to about 2021). Sequencing instrument: Illumina HiSeq 3000. Two rounds of multiplex PCR were used to amplify the TCR beta CDR3 region from genomic DNA. In the first PCR round, primers specific to each TRBV and TRBJ gene were used, and the primer sequences were filed in Chinese patent CN105087789A. Clones were called with MiXCR by TCRdb after fastp trimmed the public reads at Q25, and only in-frame beta chains were retained. Rows are combined by CDR3 protein, so each entry shows the most common genes and DNA. For this sample the table gives 20,000 to 25,000 distinct CDR3 sequences, of which 35% to 45% were detected only once. The top ten clones comprise roughly 32% of the sample. Sequenced material: PBMCs, taken before or after stereotactic body radiation therapy (not recorded which). The receptors were gathered from a donor at least 50 years old with non-small cell lung cancer.

In this sample, this clonotype turned up a few times. The chain recombines TRBV11-2 with TRBJ1-3, with D maybe TRBD1 (5 bases). Trimming took 2 bases from V and 4 from J, leaving 12 bases between them. The CDR3 extends over 15 amino acids. CDR1 is SGHAT and CDR2 is FQNNGV in the germline V gene. This CDR3 is CASSLTRAGGNTIYF. CDR3 coding DNA: TGTGCCAGCAGCTTAACCAGGGCGGGAGGAAACACCATATATTTT.

This clonotype appeared a single time. V gene TRBV7-2 combines with J gene TRBJ2-1, with TRBD2 identical over 10 bases. With 4 bases clipped from V and 6 bases from J, the junction kept 12 bases outside the gene matches. The CDR3 runs to 17 residues. Per germline, CDR1 SGHTA and CDR2 FQGNSA. This chain's CDR3 is CASSYWTSGRRVNEQFF. The CDR3 DNA reads as TGTGCCAGCAGCTACTGGACTAGCGGTAGGAGGGTCAATGAGCAGTTCTTC.

This clonotype was seen at least ten times. This chain joins TRBV5-5 and TRBJ2-1, with 11 bases matching TRBD2. The CDR3 consists of 16 residues. Germline V gene lookup returns CDR1 SGHKS and CDR2 YYEKEE (reference sequence). With 4 bases clipped from V and 3 bases from J, the junction kept 6 bases outside the gene matches. The CDR3 region is CASSQTSGASYNEQFF. The DNA of the CDR3 is TGTGCCAGCAGCCAGACTAGCGGGGCCAGCTACAATGAGCAGTTCTTC.

In the case of this clonotype: A much bigger clone sits one base away, suggesting this may be a read error. V and J are TRBV20-1 and TRBJ1-6, with D tentatively TRBD1 (6 bases). There are 17 residues in the CDR3. Germline CDR1 and CDR2: DFQATT and SNEGSKA (reference sequence). The DNA of the CDR3 is TGCAGTGCCTCCGCGGGGGGCGTGAGCTCCCATAATTCACCCCTCCACTTT. This translates into CSASAGGVSSHNSPLHF.

The chain employs TRBV7-2 and TRBJ2-1, with TRBD1 matching 7 bases. From germline, CDR1 is SGHTA and CDR2 FQGNSA. The J segment lost 7 bases and the V segment lost 2 bases, leaving 2 bases of the junction unmatched. The CDR3 extends over 13 amino acids. The DNA for the CDR3 is TGTGCCAGCAGCTTAAGACAGGGTAATGAGCAGTTCTTC. Protein sequence: CASSLRQGNEQFF.

This clonotype is classed as medium-sized. The chain links TRBV6-1 to TRBJ2-3; the D is unclear. Trimming left V 3 bases short and J 3 bases short, with 13 bases between. CDR1 MNHNS and CDR2 SASEGT come from the germline V gene. This CDR3 region has 15 residues. The CDR3 DNA sequence: TGTGCCAGCAGTGACCGGGCTAAAACTACAGATACGCAGTATTTT. It codes for CASSDRAKTTDTQYF.

As to this clonotype: A much larger clone sits a single nucleotide away, making a read error possible. This chain joins TRBV10-3 and TRBJ2-3, with D tentatively TRBD2 (6 bases). This CDR3 is built from 17 residues. Germline values: CDR1 ENHRY, CDR2 SYGVKD. V was trimmed by 0 bases and J by 6 bases, leaving 19 bases between them. The CDR3 spells CAISESVLARAVDTQYF. The CDR3 bases are TGTGCCATCAGTGAGTCGGTACTAGCCCGGGCTGTCGATACGCAGTATTTT.

Details on this clonotype: This sequence is one base from a far larger clone and is likely a read error. The chain is built from TRBV7-9 and TRBJ1-2; D might be TRBD1 (5 bases). Between the trimmed V and J ends, which lost 5 bases and 6 bases, there was a span of 16 bases. The CDR3 sequence is 14 residues long. Germline V gene lookup returns CDR1 SEHNR and CDR2 FQNEAQ (reference sequence). The CDR3 sequence: CASSEARVRDGYTF. The DNA for the CDR3 is TGTGCCAGCAGCGAAGCCAGGGTGCGAGATGGCTACACCTTC.

Worth noting for this clonotype: A single base separates this from a much larger clone, so it may be a read error. V and J are TRBV10-3 and TRBJ2-7; 7 bases are shared with TRBD1. There are 12 residues in the CDR3. CDR1 and CDR2 (germline): ENHRY, SYGVKD. The J segment lost 2 bases and the V segment lost 7 bases, leaving 2 bases of the junction unmatched. CDR3: CAIMGQTYEQYF. CDR3 coding DNA: TGTGCCATCATGGGACAGACCTACGAGCAGTACTTC.

The chain is built from TRBV12-3 or TRBV12-4 and TRBJ2-7; the D gene is possibly TRBD1 (5 bases). Trimming left V 7 bases short and J 10 bases short, with 17 bases between. The CDR3 contains 12 residues. The CDR3 here is CASIWQGSDQYF. In DNA form, the CDR3 reads TGTGCCAGCATTTGGCAGGGCTCCGATCAGTACTTC.

This chain's CDR3 is CASSFTGGYEQYF. In nucleotides, the CDR3 is TGTGCCAGCAGCTTTACAGGGGGATACGAGCAGTACTTC. The rearrangement joins TRBV7-2 to TRBJ2-7, with 8 bases fitting TRBD1. This CDR3 has 13 amino acids. Germline trimming cut 3 bases from V and 4 bases from J; bases unmatched to any gene: 2. CDR1 is SGHTA, CDR2 FQGNSA, per germline. Variable domain in full (rest from reference TRBV7-2 and TRBJ2-7): GAGVSQSPSNKVTEKGKDVELRCDPISGHTALYWYRQSLGQGLEFLIYFQGNSAPDKSGLPSDRFSAERTGGSVSTLTIQRTQQEDSAVYLCASSFTGGYEQYFGPGTRLTVT.

Here the CDR3 reads CSAVLGYEQYF. DNA for the CDR3: TGCAGCGCGGTTTTGGGCTACGAGCAGTACTTC. This chain links TRBV29-1 with TRBJ2-7; D gene uncertain. From germline, CDR1 is SQVTM and CDR2 ANQGSEA. CDR3 length: 11 amino acids. Trimming took off 7 bases at V and 3 bases at J, with 10 bases between the two ends.

This clonotype was recorded only once. This sequence joins TRBV7-3 and TRBJ2-1; D is unclear. The germline gives CDR1 SGHTA, CDR2 FQGTGA. Trimming shortened V by 5 bases and J by 0 bases, and 8 bases separated the two germline ends. The CDR3 is 14 residues long. The DNA of the CDR3 is TGTGCCAGCAGCCCGCAGAGCTCCTACAATGAGCAGTTCTTC. This gives the protein CASSPQSSYNEQFF.

V is TRBV6-1 and J is TRBJ1-2; tentatively, D is TRBD1 (6 bases). Germline loops: CDR1 MNHNS, CDR2 SASEGT. CDR3 length: 14 residues. Trimming left V 7 bases short and J 2 bases short, with 14 bases between. The CDR3 protein is CASTRQAGNYGYTF. In nucleotides, the CDR3 is TGTGCCAGCACCCGACAGGCGGGAAACTATGGCTACACCTTC.

The gene calls are TRBV20-1 and TRBJ2-1, with D possibly TRBD1 on 6 matching bases. This CDR3 comprises 14 residues. CDR1 and CDR2 (germline): DFQATT, SNEGSKA (reference sequence). Trimming stripped 6 bases from V and 7 bases from J, with 19 bases between. The CDR3 sequence: CSAPGMPRGNEQFF. The CDR3 DNA sequence: TGCAGTGCGCCCGGGATGCCAAGGGGGAATGAGCAGTTCTTC.

This chain uses TRBV6-1 with TRBJ2-3; TRBD2 matches at 13 bases. Germline-derived CDR1 and CDR2 are MNHNS and SASEGT. This CDR3 has 19 residues. J was trimmed by 1 base and V by 2 bases; bases with no gene match: 9. CDR3 loop: CASSEPGLAGAGGTDTQYF. The DNA of the CDR3 is TGTGCCAGCAGTGAACCCGGACTAGCGGGGGCGGGGGGCACAGATACGCAGTATTTT.

This chain connects TRBV20-1 to TRBJ2-2; D ambiguous. This CDR3 has 18 amino acids. Germline V gene data show CDR1 as DFQATT and CDR2 as SNEGSKA (reference sequence). The V and J ends lost 2 bases and 4 bases respectively, with 23 bases between them. The CDR3 protein is CSARSVFARGLGTGELFF. CDR3 coding DNA: TGCAGTGCTAGAAGCGTTTTTGCTCGCGGTCTTGGCACCGGGGAGCTGTTTTTT.

The J gene is TRBJ2-3, the V gene TRBV29-1; no definite D call. CDR3 size: 12 residues. V lost 0 bases to trimming and J lost 3 bases, with 4 bases between them. CDR1 is SQVTM, CDR2 ANQGSEA, per germline. CDR3 sequence: CSVEEWTDTQYF. The CDR3 DNA follows: TGCAGCGTTGAAGAGTGGACAGATACGCAGTATTTT.

This clonotype was detected many times. The V and J genes are TRBV20-1 and TRBJ2-1; 8 positions agree with TRBD2. The CDR3 runs 15 residues. V lost 3 bases and J lost 0; bases outside the gene matches: 4. The V gene's germline CDR1 is DFQATT and CDR2 SNEGSKA (reference sequence). In DNA, the CDR3 is TGCAGTGCTAGTGGGGCGGGGGGCTCCTACAATGAGCAGTTCTTC. This encodes CSASGAGGSYNEQFF.

As regards this clonotype: A single base separates this from a much larger clone, so it may be a read error. As the CDR3 is not closed by the conserved phenylalanine or tryptophan, this likely results from a read error. The chain recombines TRBV10-3 with TRBJ2-5; tentatively, D is TRBD1 (6 bases). The CDR3 contains 13 residues. In germline, CDR1 is ENHRY, CDR2 SYGVKD. V lost 6 bases, J lost 3 bases, and 11 bases lay in between. The CDR3 DNA follows: TGTGCCATCAGCCGGGACATAAAAGAGACCCAGTACGTC. Translation gives CAISRDIKETQYV.

By share, this clonotype ranks as medium-sized. V is TRBV5-1 and J is TRBJ1-3; tentatively, D is TRBD1 (6 bases). The CDR3 is 15 residues long. V was pared by 1 base and J by 4 bases, with 12 bases between. Germline V gene sequence: CDR1 SGHRS, CDR2 YFSETQ. In DNA, the CDR3 is TGCGCCAGCAGCTTGATTTCAGGGGCAGGAAACACCATATATTTT. Translating gives CASSLISGAGNTIYF. The whole variable domain, filled in from reference TRBV5-1 and TRBJ1-3, reads KAGVTQTPRYLIKTRGQQVTLSCSPISGHRSVSWYQQTPGQGLQFLFEYFSETQRNKGNFPGRFSGRQFSNSRSEMNVSTLELGDSALYLCASSLISGAGNTIYFGEGSWLTVV.